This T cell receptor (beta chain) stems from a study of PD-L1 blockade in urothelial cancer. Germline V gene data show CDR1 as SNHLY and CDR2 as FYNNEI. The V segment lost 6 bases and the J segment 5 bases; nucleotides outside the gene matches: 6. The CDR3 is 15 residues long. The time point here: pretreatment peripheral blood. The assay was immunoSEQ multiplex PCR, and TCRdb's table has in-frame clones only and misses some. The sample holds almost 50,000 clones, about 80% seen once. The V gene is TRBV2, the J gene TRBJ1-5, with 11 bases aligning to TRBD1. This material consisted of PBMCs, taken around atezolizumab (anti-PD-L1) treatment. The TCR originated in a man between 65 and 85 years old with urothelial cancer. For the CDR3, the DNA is TGTGCCAGCAGATTTTGGGACAGGGGGGATCAGCCCCAGCATTTT. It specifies CASRFWDRGDQPQHF.